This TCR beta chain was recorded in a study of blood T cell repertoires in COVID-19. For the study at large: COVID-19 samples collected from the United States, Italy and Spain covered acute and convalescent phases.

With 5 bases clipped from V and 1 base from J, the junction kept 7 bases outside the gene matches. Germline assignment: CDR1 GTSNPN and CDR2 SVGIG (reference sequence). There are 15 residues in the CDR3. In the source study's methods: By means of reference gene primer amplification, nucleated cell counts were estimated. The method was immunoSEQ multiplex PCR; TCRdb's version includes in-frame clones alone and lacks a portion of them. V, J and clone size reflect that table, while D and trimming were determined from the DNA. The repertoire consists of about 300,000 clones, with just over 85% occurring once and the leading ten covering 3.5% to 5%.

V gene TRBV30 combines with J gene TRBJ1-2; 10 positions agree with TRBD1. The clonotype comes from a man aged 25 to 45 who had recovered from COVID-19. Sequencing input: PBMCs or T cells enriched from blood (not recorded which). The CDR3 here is CAWFPGQGINYGYTF. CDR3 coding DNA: TGTGCCTGGTTCCCGGGACAGGGGATTAACTATGGCTACACCTTC.